The 21 T cell receptor beta chains reported below all come from one sample, sequenced in a study of blood T cell repertoires in COVID-19. The repertoire was sequenced with immunoSEQ multiplex PCR; TCRdb's copy has only in-frame clones and lacks some. The sample holds hundreds of thousands of clones; around 87% are singletons and the top ten take 0.95% to 1.3%. Sequenced: peripheral blood. The origin of the receptors is a woman between 40 and 55 years old with COVID-19, enrolled during active disease.

The gene calls are TRBV27 and TRBJ2-5, with a tentative D call TRBD2 (6 bases). Germline V CDR1 and CDR2: MNHEY, SMNVEV (reference sequence). This CDR3 is 14 amino acids long. V gave up 1 base and J gave up 1 base, with 7 bases separating them. CDR3 amino acids: CASSLYGGQETQYF. CDR3 DNA sequence: TGTGCCAGCAGTTTATACGGGGGCCAAGAGACCCAGTACTTC.

This clone was detected only once. The chain joins TRBV5-1 to TRBJ2-3, with D hard to call. The CDR3 has 15 residues. Germline V gene data show CDR1 as SGHRS and CDR2 as YFSETQ. V lost 0 bases, J lost 0 bases, and 8 bases lay in between. CDR3 DNA sequence: TGCGCCAGCAGCTTGGGTAGAGGAAGCACAGATACGCAGTATTTT. It specifies CASSLGRGSTDTQYF.

This clone came up once. V gene TRBV18 combines with J gene TRBJ2-1; 7 bases match TRBD2. The CDR3 loop spans 12 amino acids. V dropped 3 bases and J dropped 10; count of bases not matched to a gene: 3. In germline, CDR1 is KGHSH, CDR2 LQKENI. CDR3 bases: TGTGCCAGCTCACCCCAGCGGGAAGAGCAGTTCTTC. Its translation is CASSPQREEQFF.

On this clone: A junction boundary mismatches the germline segment, possibly from a read error. The chain is built from TRBV6-5 and TRBJ2-3; D is perhaps TRBD1 (5 bases). CDR1 MNHEY and CDR2 SVGAGI come from the germline V gene. The CDR3 sequence is 16 residues long. The CDR3 loop reads CAGSYARGSGTDTQYF. CDR3 in DNA: TGTGCCGGCAGTTACGCTAGGGGCTCGGGCACAGATACGCAGTATTTT.

The chain carries TRBV19 and TRBJ2-2; no clear D gene. The ends were cut back, 7 bases at V and 2 bases at J, with 11 bases in the middle. The CDR3 has 14 residues. Germline V gene lookup returns CDR1 LNHDA and CDR2 SQIVND (reference sequence). The CDR3 coding sequence is TGTGCCAGTATGGTGGGCAGCAACACCGGGGAGCTGTTTTTT. Its translation is CASMVGSNTGELFF.

This rearrangement joins TRBV11-3 to TRBJ1-3; 7 bases align to TRBD1. CDR1 SGHNT and CDR2 YENEEA come from the germline V gene. The CDR3 has 14 amino acids. J was trimmed by 2 bases and V by 5 bases; bases with no gene match: 3. The CDR3 region is CASSQGGPGNTIYF. The CDR3 DNA reads TGTGCCAGCAGCCAAGGGGGCCCTGGAAACACCATATATTTT.

This chain links TRBV9 with TRBJ1-3; no definite D call. The V gene lost 2 bases and the J gene lost 2 bases, with 11 bases spanning the gap. The germline CDR1 and CDR2 sequences are SGDLS and YYNGEE. The length of the CDR3 is 15 residues. The CDR3 nucleotides are TGTGCCAGCAGCGTCCTAACGGGAGCTGGAAACACCATATATTTT. Its translation is CASSVLTGAGNTIYF.

The rearrangement links TRBV14 to TRBJ1-3; 8 nucleotides line up with TRBD1. CDR1 and CDR2 (germline): SGHDN, FVKESK. The V and J ends lost 6 bases and 3 bases, in that order; junction bases with no gene match: 4. The CDR3 is 14 residues long. DNA of the CDR3: TGTGCCAGCAGTCCGGACAGGGTTGGAAACACCATATATTTT. The encoded protein is CASSPDRVGNTIYF.

The chain couples TRBV29-1 to TRBJ1-4, with D uncertain. This CDR3 has 13 amino acids. With 3 bases removed from V and 8 bases from J, the gap between germline ends came to 13 bases. CDR1 is SQVTM, CDR2 ANQGSEA, per germline. This chain's CDR3 is CSVEVPSGEKLFF. CDR3 in DNA: TGCAGCGTTGAGGTGCCATCGGGGGAAAAACTGTTTTTT.

This clone was observed a single time. This CDR3 reads CASSYSSGVSSYEQYF. The CDR3 nucleotides are TGTGCCAGCAGTTACTCTAGCGGAGTGAGCTCCTACGAGCAGTACTTC. The J gene is TRBJ2-7, the V gene TRBV6-5; D perhaps matches TRBD2 (6 bases). The CDR3 runs to 16 residues. Trimming removed 0 bases at V and 0 bases at J, with 12 bases between. In germline, CDR1 is MNHEY, CDR2 SVGAGI.

The chain employs TRBV28 and TRBJ1-2; no definite D call. Between the trimmed V and J ends, which lost 8 bases and 8 bases, there was a span of 9 bases. CDR1 is MDHEN and CDR2 is SYDVKM in the germline V gene. The CDR3 sequence is 10 residues long. The CDR3 protein is CASAREGYTF. The CDR3 DNA follows: TGTGCCAGCGCGAGGGAGGGCTACACCTTC.

The chain recombines TRBV5-5 with TRBJ2-1, with 8 bases that match TRBD2. V lost 0 bases, J lost 8 bases, and 7 bases stayed unmatched. The CDR3 contains 15 residues. Germline V CDR1 and CDR2: SGHKS, YYEKEE (reference sequence). In DNA form, the CDR3 reads TGTGCCAGCAGCTTGGCCGGGACTAGTAGCGATGAGCAGTTCTTC. Translation: CASSLAGTSSDEQFF.

The chain uses TRBV15 and TRBJ1-5; 8 positions match TRBD1. This CDR3 comprises 14 residues. Germline V gene sequence: CDR1 LNHNV, CDR2 YYDKDF (reference sequence). V shed 4 bases and J 6 bases; nucleotides not matched to a gene: 5. CDR3 nucleotides: TGTGCCACCAGCACTGCAGGGGGCGGTCAGCCCCAGCATTTT. Amino acids: CATSTAGGGQPQHF.

This chain joins TRBV4-3 and TRBJ2-2; D perhaps matches TRBD1 (6 bases). From germline, CDR1 is LGHNA and CDR2 YSLEER. Trimming stripped 2 bases from V and 5 bases from J, with 21 bases between. The CDR3 runs 18 residues. CDR3 region: CASSQPGHPTRGTGELFF. Here the CDR3 DNA reads TGCGCCAGCAGCCAACCGGGACACCCCACCCGAGGGACCGGGGAGCTGTTTTTT.

This sequence joins TRBV10-3 and TRBJ2-4; 8 bases match TRBD1. J lost 1 base, V lost 11 bases, and 10 bases had no gene match. The CDR3 contains 15 residues. Germline V CDR1 and CDR2: ENHRY, SYGVKD. The CDR3 DNA is TGTGCCTCGCAGGGGGCTGGGACGGCCAAAAACATTCAGTACTTC. This sequence encodes CASQGAGTAKNIQYF.

The chain carries TRBV6-1 and TRBJ1-4; TRBD1 is a possible D gene (5 bases). The CDR3 is 16 amino acids. Trimming removed 0 bases at V and 7 bases at J, with 15 bases between. Germline values: CDR1 MNHNS, CDR2 SASEGT. The CDR3 DNA reads as TGTGCCAGCAGTGAAGCGGGGGGAGACAGCTTTGAAAAACTGTTTTTT. Protein: CASSEAGGDSFEKLFF.

This rearrangement joins TRBV5-1 to TRBJ1-2; the D gene is possibly TRBD1 (5 bases). Trimming removed 2 bases from V and 8 bases from J, with 10 bases in between. Per the germline V gene, CDR1 is SGHRS and CDR2 is YFSETQ. The CDR3 is made up of 12 amino acids. The DNA for the CDR3 is TGCGCCAGCAGCTTTGGGACTGGAGGCTACACCTTC. Protein product: CASSFGTGGYTF.

This chain links TRBV4-3 with TRBJ1-2, with TRBD1 identical over 9 bases. Germline V gives CDR1 LGHNA, CDR2 YSLEER. Germline trimming cut 4 bases from V and 5 bases from J; bases unmatched to any gene: 8. This CDR3 comprises 15 residues. The CDR3 here is CASSREQGAGYGYTF. Written as DNA, the CDR3 is TGCGCCAGCAGCCGCGAACAGGGGGCTGGATATGGCTACACCTTC.

This clone was counted between two and nine times. The chain carries TRBV30 and TRBJ1-2; D is perhaps TRBD1 (5 bases). V was trimmed by 3 bases and J by 3 bases, leaving 8 bases between them. Germline values: CDR1 GTSNPN, CDR2 SVGIG (reference sequence). This CDR3 spans 12 amino acids. In DNA, the CDR3 is TGTGCCTGGAGCCCAGGGCACTATGGCTACACCTTC. It is translated as CAWSPGHYGYTF.

The chain joins TRBV6-5 to TRBJ1-3; D may be TRBD1 (5 bases). The CDR3 totals 15 residues. CDR1 is MNHEY and CDR2 is SVGAGI in the germline V gene. Trimming stripped 6 bases from V and 2 bases from J, with 14 bases between. CDR3 DNA sequence: TGTGCCAGCAGCCCATGGGGGGGAGCTGGAAACACCATATATTTT. It translates to CASSPWGGAGNTIYF.

V and J are TRBV21-1 and TRBJ2-7; the D call TRBD2 from the table was never checked on the DNA. TRBV21-1 is a known pseudogene. The CDR3 is made up of 15 amino acids. The DNA for the CDR3 is TGTGCCAGCAGCAAAGTAAGCGGGAGGGCGGGCGAGCAGTACTTC. Translation gives CASSKVSGRAGEQYF.